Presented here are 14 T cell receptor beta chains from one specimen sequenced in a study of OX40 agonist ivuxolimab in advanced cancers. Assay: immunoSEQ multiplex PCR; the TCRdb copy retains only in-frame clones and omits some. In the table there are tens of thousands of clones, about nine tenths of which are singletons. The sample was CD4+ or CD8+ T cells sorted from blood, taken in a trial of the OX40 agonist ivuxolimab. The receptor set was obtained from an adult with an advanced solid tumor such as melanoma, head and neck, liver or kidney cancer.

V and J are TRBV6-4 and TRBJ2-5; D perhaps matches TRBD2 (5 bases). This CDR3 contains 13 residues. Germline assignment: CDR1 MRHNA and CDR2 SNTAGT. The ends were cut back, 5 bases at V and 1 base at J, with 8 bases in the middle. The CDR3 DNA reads TGTGCCAGCAGTCGGGCGGGCCAAGAGACCCAGTACTTC. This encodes CASSRAGQETQYF.

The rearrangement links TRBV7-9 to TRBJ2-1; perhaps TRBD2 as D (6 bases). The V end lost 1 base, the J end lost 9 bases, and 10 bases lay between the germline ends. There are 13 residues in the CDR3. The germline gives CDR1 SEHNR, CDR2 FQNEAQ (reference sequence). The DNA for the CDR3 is TGTGCCAGCAGCTTAGGGCAGCGGGTTGAGCAGTTCTTC. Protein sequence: CASSLGQRVEQFF.

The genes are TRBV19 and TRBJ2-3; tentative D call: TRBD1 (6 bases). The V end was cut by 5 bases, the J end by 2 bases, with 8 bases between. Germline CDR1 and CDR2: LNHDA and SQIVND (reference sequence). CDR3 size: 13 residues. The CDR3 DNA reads TGTGCCAGTAGTCGGGACATCACAGATACGCAGTATTTT. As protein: CASSRDITDTQYF.

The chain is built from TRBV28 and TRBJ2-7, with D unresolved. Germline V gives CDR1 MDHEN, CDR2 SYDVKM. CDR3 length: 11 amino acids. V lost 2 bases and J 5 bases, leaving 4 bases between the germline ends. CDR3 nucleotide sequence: TGTGCCAGCAGTTTAAGGGACGAGCAGTACTTC. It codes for CASSLRDEQYF.

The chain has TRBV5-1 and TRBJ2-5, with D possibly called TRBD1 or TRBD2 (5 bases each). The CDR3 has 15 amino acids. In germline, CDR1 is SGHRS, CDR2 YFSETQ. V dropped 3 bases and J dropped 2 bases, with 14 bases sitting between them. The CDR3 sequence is CASSSLRGGQETQYF. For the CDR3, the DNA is TGCGCCAGCAGCTCCCTCCGGGGCGGTCAAGAGACCCAGTACTTC. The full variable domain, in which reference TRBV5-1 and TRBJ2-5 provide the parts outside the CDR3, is KAGVTQTPRYLIKTRGQQVTLSCSPISGHRSVSWYQQTPGQGLQFLFEYFSETQRNKGNFPGRFSGRQFSNSRSEMNVSTLELGDSALYLCASSSLRGGQETQYFGPGTRLLVL.

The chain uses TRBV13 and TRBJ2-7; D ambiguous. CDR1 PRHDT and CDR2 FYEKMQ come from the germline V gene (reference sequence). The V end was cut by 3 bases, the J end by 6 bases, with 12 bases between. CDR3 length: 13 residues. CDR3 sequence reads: CASSLGPGREQYF. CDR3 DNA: TGTGCCAGCAGCTTGGGTCCTGGGCGCGAGCAGTACTTC.

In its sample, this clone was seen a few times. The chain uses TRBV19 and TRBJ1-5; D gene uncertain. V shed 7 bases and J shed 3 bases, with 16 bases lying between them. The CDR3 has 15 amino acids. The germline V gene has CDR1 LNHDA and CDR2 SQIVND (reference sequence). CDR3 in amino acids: CASMIGIRSNQPQHF. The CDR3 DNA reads TGTGCCAGTATGATAGGGATACGTTCCAATCAGCCCCAGCATTTT.

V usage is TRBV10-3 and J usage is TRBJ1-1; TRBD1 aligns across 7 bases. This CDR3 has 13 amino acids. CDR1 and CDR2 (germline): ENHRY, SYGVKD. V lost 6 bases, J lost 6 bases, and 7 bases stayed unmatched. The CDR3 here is CAIRPQGLPEAFF. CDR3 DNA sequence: TGTGCCATCAGGCCACAGGGGCTACCTGAAGCTTTCTTT.

The CDR3 is CASSLGAGEQYF. The DNA for the CDR3 is TGTGCCAGCAGTCTAGGGGCGGGCGAGCAGTACTTC. The rearrangement uses TRBV6-5 and TRBJ2-7; D is tentatively TRBD1 or TRBD2 (5 bases each). From germline, CDR1 is MNHEY and CDR2 SVGAGI. The CDR3 is 12 amino acids. The V gene lost 5 bases and the J gene lost 6 bases, with 11 bases spanning the gap.

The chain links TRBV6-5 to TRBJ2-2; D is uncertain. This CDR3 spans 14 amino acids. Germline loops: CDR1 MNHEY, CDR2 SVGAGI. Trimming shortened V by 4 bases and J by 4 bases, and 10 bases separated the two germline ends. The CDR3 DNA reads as TGTGCCAGCAGTTTGACACAGATCACCGGGGAGCTGTTTTTT. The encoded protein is CASSLTQITGELFF.

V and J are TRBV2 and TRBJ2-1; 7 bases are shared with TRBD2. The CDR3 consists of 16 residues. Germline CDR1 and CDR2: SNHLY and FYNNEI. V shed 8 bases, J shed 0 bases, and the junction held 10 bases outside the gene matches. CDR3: CASRVLAGSSYNEQFF. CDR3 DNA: TGTGCCAGCCGCGTCTTAGCGGGCAGCTCCTACAATGAGCAGTTCTTC. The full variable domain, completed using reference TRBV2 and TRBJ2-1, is EPEVTQTPSHQVTQMGQEVILRCVPISNHLYFYWYRQILGQKVEFLVSFYNNEISEKSEIFDDQFSVERPDGSNFTLKIRSTKLEDSAMYFCASRVLAGSSYNEQFFGPGTRLTVL.

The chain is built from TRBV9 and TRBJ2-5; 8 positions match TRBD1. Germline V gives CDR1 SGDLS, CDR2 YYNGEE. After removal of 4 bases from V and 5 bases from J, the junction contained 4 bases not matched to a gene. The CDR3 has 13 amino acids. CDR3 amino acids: CASSPRTGETQYF. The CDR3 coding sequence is TGTGCCAGCAGCCCCCGGACAGGGGAGACCCAGTACTTC.

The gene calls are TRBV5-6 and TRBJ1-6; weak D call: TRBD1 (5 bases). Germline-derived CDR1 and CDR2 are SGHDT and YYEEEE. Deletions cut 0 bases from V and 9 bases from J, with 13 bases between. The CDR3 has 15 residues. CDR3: CASSLEATGTSPLHF. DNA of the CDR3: TGTGCCAGCAGCTTGGAGGCTACAGGTACTTCACCCCTCCACTTT.

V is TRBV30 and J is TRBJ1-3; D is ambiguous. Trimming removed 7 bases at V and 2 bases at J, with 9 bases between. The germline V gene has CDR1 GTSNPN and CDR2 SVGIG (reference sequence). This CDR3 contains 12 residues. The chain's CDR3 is CASAVPGNTIYF. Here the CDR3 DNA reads TGTGCCTCGGCCGTTCCTGGAAACACCATATATTTT.